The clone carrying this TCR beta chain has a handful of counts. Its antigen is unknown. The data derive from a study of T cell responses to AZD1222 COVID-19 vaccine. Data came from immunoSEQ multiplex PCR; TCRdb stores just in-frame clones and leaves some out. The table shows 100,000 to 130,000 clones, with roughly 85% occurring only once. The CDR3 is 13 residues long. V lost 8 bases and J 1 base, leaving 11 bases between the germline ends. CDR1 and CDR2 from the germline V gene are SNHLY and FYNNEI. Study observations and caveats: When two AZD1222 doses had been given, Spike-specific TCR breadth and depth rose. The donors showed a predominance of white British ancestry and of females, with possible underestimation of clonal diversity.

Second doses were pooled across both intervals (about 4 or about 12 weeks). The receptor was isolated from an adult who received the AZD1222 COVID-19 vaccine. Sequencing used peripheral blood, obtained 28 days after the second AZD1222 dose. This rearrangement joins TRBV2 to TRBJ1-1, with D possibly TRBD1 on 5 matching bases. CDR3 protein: CASGGTANTEAFF. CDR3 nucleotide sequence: TGTGCCAGCGGGGGGACCGCGAACACTGAAGCTTTCTTT.